The count of the clone carrying this T cell receptor beta chain is one. Its antigen is unidentified. This entry belongs to a study of T cell responses to AZD1222 COVID-19 vaccine. TCRdb keeps only in-frame clones here, not all; method: immunoSEQ multiplex PCR. The profile shows about 100,000 clones, around nine tenths of them singletons. The V gene's germline CDR1 is SGHAT and CDR2 FQNNGV. CDR3 length: 12 amino acids. Trimming took 3 bases from V and 4 from J, leaving 7 bases between them. Study-wide findings and caveats: At study baseline, merely five or six AZD1222 recipients were seropositive. Spike-specific TCR breadth and depth were elevated following two AZD1222 doses.

The chain carries TRBV11-2 and TRBJ2-7; no reliable D call. This receptor was identified in an adult in good health. The sequencing here drew on peripheral blood, taken on day 0 of AZD1222 vaccination. CDR3 residues: CASSFVDYEQYF. The CDR3, as DNA: TGTGCCAGCAGCTTCGTAGATTACGAGCAGTACTTC.